This TCR beta chain was retrieved from a study of cytomegalovirus exposure and HLA in healthy donors. The CDR3 totals 15 residues. The V gene's germline CDR1 is SEHNR and CDR2 FQNEAQ (reference sequence). V dropped 5 bases and J dropped 8; count of bases not matched to a gene: 7. This clone was recorded a few times. The PCR was carried out with 60 Vbeta primers and 13 Jbeta primers. The repertoire was sequenced with immunoSEQ multiplex PCR; TCRdb's copy has only in-frame clones and lacks some. This sample carries about 65,000 clones, approximately 67% of them seen once, and the ten largest clones take around 2.7%.

The V and J genes are TRBV7-9 and TRBJ2-1; TRBD2 matches 12 bases. Material for sequencing was PBMCs. The receptor comes from a man aged 25-40 years in good health and CMV-seronegative. DNA of the CDR3: TGTGCCAGCAGCGCCCGACTAGCGGGGGAAGATGAGCAGTTCTTC. As protein: CASSARLAGEDEQFF.